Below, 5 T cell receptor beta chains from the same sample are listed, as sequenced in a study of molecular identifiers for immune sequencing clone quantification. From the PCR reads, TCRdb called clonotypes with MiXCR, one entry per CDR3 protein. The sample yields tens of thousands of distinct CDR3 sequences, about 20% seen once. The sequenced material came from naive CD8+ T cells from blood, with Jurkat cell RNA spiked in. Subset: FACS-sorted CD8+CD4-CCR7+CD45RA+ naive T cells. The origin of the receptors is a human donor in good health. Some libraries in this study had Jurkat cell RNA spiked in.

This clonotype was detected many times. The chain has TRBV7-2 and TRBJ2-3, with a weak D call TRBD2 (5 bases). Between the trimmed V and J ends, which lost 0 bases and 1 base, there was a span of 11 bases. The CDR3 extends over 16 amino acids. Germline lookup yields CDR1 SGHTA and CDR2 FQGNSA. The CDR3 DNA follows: TGTGCCAGCAGCTTAGCGCCTACCGGGGGCACAGATACGCAGTATTTT. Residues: CASSLAPTGGTDTQYF.

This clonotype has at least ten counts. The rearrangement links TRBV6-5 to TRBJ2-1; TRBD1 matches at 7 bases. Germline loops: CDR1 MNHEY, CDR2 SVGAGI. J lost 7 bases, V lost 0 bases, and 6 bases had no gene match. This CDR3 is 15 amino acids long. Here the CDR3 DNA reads TGTGCCAGCAGTTACTCTACAGGGGCGGCGAATGAGCAGTTCTTC. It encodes CASSYSTGAANEQFF.

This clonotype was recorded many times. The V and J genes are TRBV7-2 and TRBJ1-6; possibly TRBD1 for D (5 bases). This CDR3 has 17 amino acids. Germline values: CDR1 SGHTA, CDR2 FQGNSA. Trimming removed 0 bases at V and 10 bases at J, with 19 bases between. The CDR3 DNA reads TGTGCCAGCAGCTTAGCGATCGTATTTGGGACGGGGTCACCCCTCCACTTT. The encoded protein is CASSLAIVFGTGSPLHF.

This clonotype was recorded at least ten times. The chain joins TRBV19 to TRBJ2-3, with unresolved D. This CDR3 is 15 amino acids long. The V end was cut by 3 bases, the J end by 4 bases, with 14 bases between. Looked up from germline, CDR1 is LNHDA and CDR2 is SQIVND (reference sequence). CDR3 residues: CASSIKYGSPDTQYF. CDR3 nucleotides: TGTGCCAGTAGTATTAAGTACGGTTCCCCAGATACGCAGTATTTT.

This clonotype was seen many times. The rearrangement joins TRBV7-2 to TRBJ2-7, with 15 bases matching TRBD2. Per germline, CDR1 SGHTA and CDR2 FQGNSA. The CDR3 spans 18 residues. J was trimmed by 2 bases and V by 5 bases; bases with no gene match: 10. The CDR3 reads CASSGRTSGGADAYEQYF. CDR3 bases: TGTGCCAGCAGCGGAAGGACTAGCGGGGGGGCCGACGCCTACGAGCAGTACTTC.